These 20 T cell receptor beta chains originate from one sample sequenced in a study of T cell changes during pregnancy in multiple sclerosis. Data came from immunoSEQ multiplex PCR; TCRdb stores just in-frame clones and leaves some out. The sample has 120,000 or so clones, around 93% seen once. This material consisted of peripheral blood, taken before pregnancy. The receptor source for this set is a female donor with multiple sclerosis, enrolled in a pregnancy study.

The gene calls are TRBV29-1 and TRBJ2-2; TRBD2 matches at 8 bases. The CDR3 totals 15 residues. CDR1 is SQVTM, CDR2 ANQGSEA, per germline. V lost 7 bases to trimming and J lost 2 bases; unmatched junction nucleotides: 9. This chain's CDR3 is CSARVSGTNTGELFF. DNA for the CDR3: TGCAGCGCTAGGGTTAGCGGGACCAACACCGGGGAGCTGTTTTTT.

The chain has TRBV7-7 and TRBJ2-1, with D possibly matching TRBD2 (5 bases). The V end lost 4 bases, the J end lost 3 bases, and 13 bases lay between the germline ends. The CDR3 covers 15 residues. Germline-derived CDR1 and CDR2 are SSHAT and FNYEAQ (reference sequence). The CDR3 bases are TGTGCCAGCAGCTCCTCGGACGGACTCTACAATGAGCAGTTCTTC. Its protein is CASSSSDGLYNEQFF. The variable domain in full, completed from reference TRBV7-7 and TRBJ2-1, reads GAGVSQSPRYKVTKRGQDVTLRCDPISSHATLYWYQQALGQGPEFLTYFNYEAQPDKSGLPSDRFSAERPEGSISTLTIQRTEQRDSAMYRCASSSSDGLYNEQFFGPGTRLTVL.

V gene TRBV2 combines with J gene TRBJ2-2; 8 bases are shared with TRBD2. The germline V gene encodes CDR1 SNHLY and CDR2 FYNNEI. The CDR3 contains 16 residues. The V and J ends lost 2 bases and 4 bases, in that order; junction bases with no gene match: 6. The CDR3 sequence: CASSERAGEATGELFF. CDR3 in DNA: TGTGCCAGCAGTGAAAGAGCGGGAGAGGCCACCGGGGAGCTGTTTTTT.

This rearrangement joins TRBV25-1 to TRBJ2-5; TRBD2 is a possible D gene (6 bases). V lost 1 base and J 1 base, leaving 13 bases between the germline ends. This CDR3 has 16 amino acids. Germline V gene sequence: CDR1 MGHDK, CDR2 SYGVNS. CDR3 DNA sequence: TGTGCCAGCAGTGAATTGGGGGGAGGCGCCCAAGAGACCCAGTACTTC. This codes for CASSELGGGAQETQYF.

The chain has TRBV6-6 and TRBJ2-7, with 12 bases lining up with TRBD2. Germline-derived CDR1 and CDR2 are MNHNY and SVGAGI (reference sequence). J lost 7 bases, V lost 5 bases, and 9 bases had no gene match. This CDR3 is 15 amino acids long. The DNA for the CDR3 is TGTGCCAGCAGTCCACCTAGCGGGAGGGCCAAAGAGCAGTACTTC. Translated, it gives CASSPPSGRAKEQYF.

This rearrangement joins TRBV7-9 to TRBJ1-3; D is possibly TRBD1 (6 bases). The CDR3 loop spans 14 amino acids. The germline V gene has CDR1 SEHNR and CDR2 FQNEAQ (reference sequence). V dropped 4 bases and J dropped 0 bases, with 7 bases sitting between them. DNA for the CDR3: TGTGCCAGCAGCTACAGGGACTCTGGAAACACCATATATTTT. Residues: CASSYRDSGNTIYF.

V and J are TRBV28 and TRBJ2-1; tentative D call: TRBD2 (5 bases). Germline assignment: CDR1 MDHEN and CDR2 SYDVKM. The CDR3 loop spans 14 amino acids. Between the trimmed V and J ends, which lost 5 bases and 2 bases, there was a span of 10 bases. Here the CDR3 reads CASSLPGTYNEQFF. The CDR3, as DNA: TGTGCCAGCAGTCTCCCGGGGACCTACAATGAGCAGTTCTTC.

The rearrangement joins TRBV28 to TRBJ2-1, with 8 bases matching TRBD2. The CDR3 is made up of 18 amino acids. V gave up 3 bases and J gave up 0 bases; unmatched junction bases: 10. CDR1 and CDR2 from the germline V gene are MDHEN and SYDVKM. The CDR3 loop is CASSLPVERGSSYNEQFF. CDR3 DNA sequence: TGTGCCAGCAGTTTGCCGGTGGAGCGGGGGAGCTCCTACAATGAGCAGTTCTTC.

The chain combines TRBV25-1 with TRBJ2-2; the match to TRBD2 covers 8 bases. Trimming removed 6 bases from V and 13 bases from J; junction bases left unmatched: 7. Germline V gives CDR1 MGHDK, CDR2 SYGVNS. The CDR3 contains 12 residues. The CDR3 loop is CASRAGGQGLFF. CDR3 in DNA: TGTGCCAGCAGGGCGGGAGGACAAGGGCTGTTTTTT.

The sample holds a few counts of this clone. This chain connects TRBV29-1 to TRBJ1-1; weak D call: TRBD1 (6 bases). Between the trimmed V and J ends, which lost 6 bases and 5 bases, there was a span of 13 bases. Germline V gene sequence: CDR1 SQVTM, CDR2 ANQGSEA. This CDR3 is built from 12 residues. The CDR3 loop is CSVNRELTEAFF. CDR3 sequence (DNA): TGCAGCGTCAACAGGGAATTAACTGAAGCTTTCTTT.

The table lists this clone with a few counts. The rearrangement joins TRBV20-1 to TRBJ2-1, with a tentative D call TRBD1 (6 bases). The CDR3 totals 11 residues. Per germline, CDR1 DFQATT and CDR2 SNEGSKA (reference sequence). The CDR3 is CSWGLLGEQFF. The CDR3 DNA reads as TGCAGCTGGGGGCTCCTGGGTGAGCAGTTCTTC.

V is TRBV28 and J is TRBJ1-5, with D unresolved. The CDR3 runs to 12 residues. CDR1 is MDHEN, CDR2 SYDVKM, per germline. V was clipped by 10 bases and J by 6 bases, with 13 bases between them. CDR3 in DNA: TGTGCCACCAGAGGAGGGAGTCAGCCCCAGCATTTT. Translated, it gives CATRGGSQPQHF. Full variable domain (outside the CDR3, taken from reference TRBV28 and TRBJ1-5): DVKVTQSSRYLVKRTGEKVFLECVQDMDHENMFWYRQDPGLGLRLIYFSYDVKMKEKGDIPEGYSVSREKKERFSLILESASTNQTSMYLCATRGGSQPQHFGDGTRLSIL.

The rearrangement links TRBV11-2 to TRBJ2-2; 7 nucleotides align to TRBD2. Germline values: CDR1 SGHAT, CDR2 FQNNGV. Germline trimming cut 2 bases from V and 5 bases from J; bases unmatched to any gene: 5. CDR3 length: 15 residues. The CDR3 loop is CASSLLSGETGELFF. Written as DNA, the CDR3 is TGTGCCAGCAGCTTATTAAGCGGGGAAACCGGGGAGCTGTTTTTT.

The chain employs TRBV1 and TRBJ2-5; the DNA was not used to check the table's D call, TRBD1. TRBV1 is a pseudogene. This CDR3 is built from 15 residues. CDR3 bases: TGCACCAGCAGCCTCTCCTACAGGGTGCGAGAGGCCCAGTACTTC. This sequence encodes CTSSLSYRVREAQYF.

This rearrangement joins TRBV9 to TRBJ1-2; 10 bases fit TRBD1. From germline, CDR1 is SGDLS and CDR2 YYNGEE. V lost 0 bases, J lost 8 bases, and 7 bases stayed unmatched. The CDR3 loop spans 15 amino acids. The DNA of the CDR3 is TGTGCCAGCAGCGTAGCCGGGGACAGGGGCGCAGGCTACACCTTC. Amino acid sequence: CASSVAGDRGAGYTF.

This sequence joins TRBV5-1 and TRBJ2-2; D might be TRBD2 (6 bases). This CDR3 region has 16 residues. Germline CDR1 reads SGHRS; CDR2 reads YFSETQ. With 4 bases removed from V and 2 bases from J, the gap between germline ends came to 15 bases. CDR3: CASSQNGTLNTGELFF. For the CDR3, the DNA is TGCGCCAGCAGCCAAAACGGGACTCTTAACACCGGGGAGCTGTTTTTT.

The chain has TRBV2 and TRBJ2-7; weak D call: TRBD2 (6 bases). Germline CDR1 and CDR2: SNHLY and FYNNEI. With 7 bases removed from V and 4 bases from J, the gap between germline ends came to 20 bases. CDR3 length: 15 residues. CDR3 bases: TGTGCCAGCATGGGACGGGCCCGACGGGGGTACGAGCAGTACTTC. Its protein product is CASMGRARRGYEQYF.

V and J are TRBV2 and TRBJ1-3; D unresolved. Germline V gives CDR1 SNHLY, CDR2 FYNNEI. This CDR3 has 15 residues. V was cut by 0 bases and J by 0 bases, with 6 bases left in between. This chain's CDR3 is CASSEAAVSGNTIYF. In nucleotides, the CDR3 is TGTGCCAGCAGTGAAGCGGCAGTCTCTGGAAACACCATATATTTT.

The genes are TRBV28 and TRBJ2-5; 10 bases match TRBD1. This CDR3 spans 15 amino acids. The germline CDR1 and CDR2 sequences are MDHEN and SYDVKM. V lost 5 bases and J lost 4; bases outside the gene matches: 7. In DNA form, the CDR3 reads TGTGCCAGCAGTCCCAGGGACAGGGGCCGAGAGACCCAGTACTTC. It yields the protein CASSPRDRGRETQYF.

The genes are TRBV7-2 and TRBJ2-2; 7 bases match TRBD1. There are 16 residues in the CDR3. Germline V gene sequence: CDR1 SGHTA, CDR2 FQGNSA. V shed 5 bases and J 6 bases; nucleotides not matched to a gene: 12. CDR3 sequence reads: CASSTPTGRGAGELFF. The CDR3 DNA follows: TGTGCCAGCAGCACCCCGACAGGGCGAGGGGCCGGGGAGCTGTTTTTT.